This T cell receptor beta chain was captured by sequencing in a study of T cell responses to AZD1222 COVID-19 vaccine. Sequencing was performed with immunoSEQ multiplex PCR; in TCRdb, only in-frame clones are kept and a portion is missing. The table has 95,000 to 150,000 clones, approximately 85% seen once. The CDR3 runs 16 residues. Germline-derived CDR1 and CDR2 are SGHRS and YFSETQ. V lost 3 bases, J lost 1 base, and 16 bases lay in between. This specimen was peripheral blood, taken 28 days after the second AZD1222 dose. The chain carries TRBV5-1 and TRBJ1-2; no definite D call. The sequence derives from an adult who received the AZD1222 COVID-19 vaccine. The CDR3 reads CASSSRSDRDNYGYTF. For the CDR3, the DNA is TGCGCCAGCAGCTCGCGGTCGGACCGCGATAACTATGGCTACACCTTC.